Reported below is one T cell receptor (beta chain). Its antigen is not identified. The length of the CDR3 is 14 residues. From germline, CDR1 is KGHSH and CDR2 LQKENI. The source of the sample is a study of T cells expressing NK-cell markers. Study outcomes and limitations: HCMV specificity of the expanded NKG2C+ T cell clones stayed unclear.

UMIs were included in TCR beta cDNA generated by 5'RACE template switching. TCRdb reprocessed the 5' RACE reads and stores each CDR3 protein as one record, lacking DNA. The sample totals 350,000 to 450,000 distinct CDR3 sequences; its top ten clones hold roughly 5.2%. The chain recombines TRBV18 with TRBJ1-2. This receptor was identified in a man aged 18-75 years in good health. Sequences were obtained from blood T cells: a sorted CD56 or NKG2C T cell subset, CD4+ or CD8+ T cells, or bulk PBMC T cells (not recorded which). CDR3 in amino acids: CASSPSPPNYGYTF.